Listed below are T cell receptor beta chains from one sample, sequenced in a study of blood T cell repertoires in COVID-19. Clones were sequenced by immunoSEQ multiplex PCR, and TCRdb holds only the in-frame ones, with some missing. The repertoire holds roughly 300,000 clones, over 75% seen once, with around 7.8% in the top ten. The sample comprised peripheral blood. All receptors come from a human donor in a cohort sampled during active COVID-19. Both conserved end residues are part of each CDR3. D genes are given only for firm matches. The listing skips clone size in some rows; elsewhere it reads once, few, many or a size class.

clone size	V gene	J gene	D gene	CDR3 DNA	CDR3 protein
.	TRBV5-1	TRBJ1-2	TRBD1	TGCGCCAGCAGCTACGACACAGGGGTAGGCTACACCTTC	CASSYDTGVGYTF
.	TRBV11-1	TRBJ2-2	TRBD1	TGTGCCAGCAGCTCCCACAGGGGCGCCGGGGAGCTGTTTTTT	CASSSHRGAGELFF
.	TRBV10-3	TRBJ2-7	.	TGTGCCATCAGTGAAGTTCGCGGAGGGGACGACGAGCAGTACTTC	CAISEVRGGDDEQYF
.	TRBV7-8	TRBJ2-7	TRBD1	TGTGCCAGCCAGCGGGACAGGGGCTACGAGCAGTACTTC	CASQRDRGYEQYF
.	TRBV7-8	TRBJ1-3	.	TGTGCCAGCAGCCCCCGGGTATCTGGAAACACCATATATTTT	CASSPRVSGNTIYF
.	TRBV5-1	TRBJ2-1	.	TGCGCCAGCAGATACGACCCCCCGCGGGCGCAGTTCTTC	CASRYDPPRAQFF
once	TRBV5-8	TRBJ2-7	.	TGTGCCAGCAGCTTGGGTAAACCCGGACATAACTACGAGCAGTACTTC	CASSLGKPGHNYEQYF
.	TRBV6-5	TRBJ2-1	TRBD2	TGTGCCAGCTCACGGGGGGGGGCCTACAATGAGCAGTTCTTC	CASSRGGAYNEQFF
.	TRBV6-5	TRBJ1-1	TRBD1	TGTGCCAGCAGTTCGGACAGGGGGAACACTGAAGCTTTCTTT	CASSSDRGNTEAFF
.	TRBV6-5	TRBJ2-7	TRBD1	TGTGCCAGCAGTTACGACGGGACAGAGTCCTACGAGCAGTACTTC	CASSYDGTESYEQYF
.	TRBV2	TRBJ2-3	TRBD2	TGTGCCAGCAGTTCTCCGGGACTAGCGGGGGGGCTTGATACGCAGTATTTT	CASSSPGLAGGLDTQYF
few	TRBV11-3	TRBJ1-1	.	TGTGCCAGCAGCTTAAAAACCGGCACTGAAGCTTTCTTT	CASSLKTGTEAFF
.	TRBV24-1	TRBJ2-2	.	TGTGCCACCAGTGATCCCGTAACGGAGGTGGCGACCGGGGAGCTGTTTTTT	CATSDPVTEVATGELFF
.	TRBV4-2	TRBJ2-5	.	TGTGCCAGCAGCCAGGAGCTTTGGGAGACCCAGTACTTC	CASSQELWETQYF
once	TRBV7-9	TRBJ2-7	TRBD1	TGTGCCAGCAGCACGCCCGGGACAGGCTACGAGCAGTACTTC	CASSTPGTGYEQYF
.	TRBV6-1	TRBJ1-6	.	TGTGCCAGCAGCGAAGTACCGGATAATTCACCCCTCCACTTT	CASSEVPDNSPLHF
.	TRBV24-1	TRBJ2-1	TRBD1	TGTGCCACCAGTGACAAATCGACAGGGCACTACAATGAGCAGTTCTTC	CATSDKSTGHYNEQFF
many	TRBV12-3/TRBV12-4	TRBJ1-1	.	TGTGCCAGCAGTTTTGCTCGTACCACTGCTTTCTTT	CASSFARTTAFF
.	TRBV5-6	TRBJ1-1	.	TGTGCCAGCAGCTTGGTTAGGGGTCCCCACACTGAAGCTTTCTTT	CASSLVRGPHTEAFF
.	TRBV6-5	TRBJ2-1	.	TGTGCCAGCAGTTACTCCGCAGGGGACCACAATGAGCAGTTCTTC	CASSYSAGDHNEQFF
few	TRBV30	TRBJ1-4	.	TGTGCCTGGAGACCGGACGGACATGGTGAAAAACTGTTTTTT	CAWRPDGHGEKLFF
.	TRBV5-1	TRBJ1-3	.	TGCGCCAGCAGCTTGCTGAGTCTCTCTGGAAACACCATATATTTT	CASSLLSLSGNTIYF
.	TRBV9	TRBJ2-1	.	TGTGCCAGCAGCTCCCGGGTAGGCGGGGACAATGAGCAGTTCTTC	CASSSRVGGDNEQFF
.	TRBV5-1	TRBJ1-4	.	TGCGCCAGCAGCTTGTCCGGGAGCGATAATGAAAAACTGTTTTTT	CASSLSGSDNEKLFF
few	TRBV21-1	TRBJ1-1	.	TGTGCCAGCAGCCCCGGAAGGGGGAACGAAGCTTTCTTT	CASSPGRGNEAFF
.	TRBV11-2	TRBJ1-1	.	TGTGCCAGCAGCTTAGAGGTCGGGGACACTGAAGCTTTCTTT	CASSLEVGDTEAFF
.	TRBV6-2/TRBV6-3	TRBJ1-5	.	TGTGCCAGCAGTTACTCGAGGACAGAGTATAGCAATCAGCCCCAGCATTTT	CASSYSRTEYSNQPQHF
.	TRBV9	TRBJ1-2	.	TGTGCCAGCAGCGTTCAGGATAACTATGGCTACACCTTC	CASSVQDNYGYTF
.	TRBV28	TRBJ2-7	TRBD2	TGTGCCAGCAGTCCTGGGGACTACGCCGCTTTCGAGCAGTACTTC	CASSPGDYAAFEQYF
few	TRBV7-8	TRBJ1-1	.	TGTGCCAGCAGCTCCGGGATGGCCTCCACTGAAGCTTTCTTT	CASSSGMASTEAFF
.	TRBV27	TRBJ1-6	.	TGTGCCAGCAGTTTACGACTTTTTAATTCACCCCTCCACTTT	CASSLRLFNSPLHF
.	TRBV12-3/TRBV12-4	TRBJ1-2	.	TGTGCCAGCAGTTTCGGGCAGGGTAGAGGCTACACCTTC	CASSFGQGRGYTF
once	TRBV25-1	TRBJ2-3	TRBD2	TGTGCCAGCATAAGCGGGGGGGCCTCAGATACGCAGTATTTT	CASISGGASDTQYF
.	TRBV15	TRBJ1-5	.	TGTGCCACCAGTGCAGGGTTTGGCAGCAATCAGCCCCAGCATTTT	CATSAGFGSNQPQHF
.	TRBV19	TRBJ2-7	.	TGTGCCAGTAGTGATCAGGGATTGGTAGCCGAGCAGTACTTC	CASSDQGLVAEQYF
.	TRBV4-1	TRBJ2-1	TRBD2	TGCGCCAGCAGCCAAGTCGTTTATTCTTTAGCGGGGGGGCAATTTTTGTACAATGAGCAGTTCTTC	CASSQVVYSLAGGQFLYNEQFF
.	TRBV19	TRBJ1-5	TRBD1	TGTGCCAGTTGGGGACAGCGAAGGTCTCGGCCCCAGCATTTT	CASWGQRRSRPQHF
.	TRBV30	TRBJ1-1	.	TGTGCCTGGAGAAGAGACACCAGAAACACTGAAGCTTTCTTT	CAWRRDTRNTEAFF
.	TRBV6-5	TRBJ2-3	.	TGTGCCAGCAGTCCTAGCACAGATACGCAGTATTTT	CASSPSTDTQYF
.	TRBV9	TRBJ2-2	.	TGTGCCAGCAGCCTCAGGTCAACCACATTTGGTAGCGCAATCACCGGGGAGCTGTTTTTT	CASSLRSTTFGSAITGELFF
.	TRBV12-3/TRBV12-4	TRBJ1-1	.	TGTGCCAGCAGAGAGGACTCCAACACTGAAGCTTTCTTT	CASREDSNTEAFF
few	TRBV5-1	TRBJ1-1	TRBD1	TGCGCCAGCAGGGAATTGGGACAGACCCCTGAAGCTTTCTTT	CASRELGQTPEAFF